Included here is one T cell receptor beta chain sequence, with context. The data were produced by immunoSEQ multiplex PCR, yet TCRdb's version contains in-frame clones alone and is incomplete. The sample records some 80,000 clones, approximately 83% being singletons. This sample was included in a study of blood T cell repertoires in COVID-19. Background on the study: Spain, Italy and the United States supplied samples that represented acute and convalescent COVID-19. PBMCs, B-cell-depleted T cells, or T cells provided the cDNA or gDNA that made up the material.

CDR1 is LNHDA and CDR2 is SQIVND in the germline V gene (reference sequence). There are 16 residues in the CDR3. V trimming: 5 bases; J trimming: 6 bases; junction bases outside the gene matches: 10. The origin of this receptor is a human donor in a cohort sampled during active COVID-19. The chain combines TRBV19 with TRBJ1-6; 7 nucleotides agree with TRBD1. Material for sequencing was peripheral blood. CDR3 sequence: CASSSPRQGGNSPLHF. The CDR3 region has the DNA TGTGCCAGTAGTTCCCCGCGACAGGGTGGTAATTCACCCCTCCACTTT.